Described below is a single T cell receptor (beta chain) sequence and its context. This specimen comes from a study of blood T cell repertoires in COVID-19. Study-wide background: Spain, Italy and the United States supplied samples that represented acute and convalescent COVID-19.

Here immunoSEQ multiplex PCR was the method, and the copy in TCRdb shows in-frame clones only, minus some. There are 150,000 to 180,000 clones in the sample; nearly 80% occur only once, and roughly 1.5% lies in the top ten. This CDR3 region has 14 residues. Germline CDR1 is LGHDT and CDR2 is YNNKEL (reference sequence). V shed 2 bases and J shed 11 bases, with 16 bases lying between them. This sequence originates from a man older than 75 with acute or convalescent COVID-19. Input material: peripheral blood. The chain joins TRBV3-1 (or the pseudogene TRBV3-2) to TRBJ2-1; perhaps TRBD2 as D (5 bases). CDR3: CASSQSVGSYQQFF. CDR3 coding DNA: TGTGCCAGCAGCCAATCCGTGGGGAGCTATCAGCAGTTCTTC.